A selection of T cell receptor beta chains follows, all from one sample in a study of blood T cell repertoires in COVID-19. This table comes from immunoSEQ multiplex PCR, and its TCRdb copy is limited to in-frame clones, with some not included. The sample carries some 340,000 clones, 85% recorded once. The sample was peripheral blood. The origin of the receptors is a young woman with acute or convalescent COVID-19. Each CDR3 is given with its conserved first and last residue. The order of the fields is CDR3 protein, D gene, J gene, V gene, CDR3 length. The D gene is left open where the match is weak.

CDR3 protein: CASRSRGNTGELFF
D gene: -
J gene: TRBJ2-2
V gene: TRBV19
CDR3 length: 14

CDR3 protein: CASSSRADRDDQPQHF
D gene: TRBD1
J gene: TRBJ1-5
V gene: TRBV7-8
CDR3 length: 16

CDR3 protein: CASSPGLDSSFGYTF
D gene: -
J gene: TRBJ1-2
V gene: TRBV19
CDR3 length: 15

CDR3 protein: CASSQGRIHNEQFF
D gene: -
J gene: TRBJ2-1
V gene: TRBV14
CDR3 length: 14

CDR3 protein: CASSEQGSQPQHF
D gene: -
J gene: TRBJ1-5
V gene: TRBV2
CDR3 length: 13

CDR3 protein: CASSQEISPYGYTF
D gene: -
J gene: TRBJ1-2
V gene: TRBV5-6
CDR3 length: 14

CDR3 protein: CASSLVPGGLMQPQHF
D gene: -
J gene: TRBJ1-5
V gene: TRBV11-2
CDR3 length: 16

CDR3 protein: CASRSTSEAGELFF
D gene: TRBD2
J gene: TRBJ2-2
V gene: TRBV25-1
CDR3 length: 14

CDR3 protein: CASSLSGRASGNTIYF
D gene: -
J gene: TRBJ1-3
V gene: TRBV7-3
CDR3 length: 16

CDR3 protein: CASSFYGGETQYF
D gene: -
J gene: TRBJ2-5
V gene: TRBV5-1
CDR3 length: 13

CDR3 protein: CASSKGGAGTSRTDTQYF
D gene: TRBD2
J gene: TRBJ2-3
V gene: TRBV19
CDR3 length: 18

CDR3 protein: CASSGQGARSPLHF
D gene: TRBD1
J gene: TRBJ1-6
V gene: TRBV28
CDR3 length: 14

CDR3 protein: CAWDRVNTEAFF
D gene: TRBD1
J gene: TRBJ1-1
V gene: TRBV30
CDR3 length: 12

CDR3 protein: CATSAGQGRSNEQFF
D gene: TRBD1
J gene: TRBJ2-1
V gene: TRBV24-1
CDR3 length: 15

CDR3 protein: CSVERVGADGYTF
D gene: -
J gene: TRBJ1-2
V gene: TRBV29-1
CDR3 length: 13

CDR3 protein: CASSSDRGDQPQHF
D gene: TRBD1
J gene: TRBJ1-5
V gene: TRBV2
CDR3 length: 14

CDR3 protein: CASSRDTLSNQPQHF
D gene: -
J gene: TRBJ1-5
V gene: TRBV28
CDR3 length: 15

CDR3 protein: CASSPPSGSRFF
D gene: -
J gene: TRBJ2-1
V gene: TRBV18
CDR3 length: 12

CDR3 protein: CASSLQGYEQYF
D gene: TRBD1
J gene: TRBJ2-7
V gene: TRBV5-1
CDR3 length: 12

CDR3 protein: CASSFDRGSTGELFF
D gene: TRBD1
J gene: TRBJ2-2
V gene: TRBV5-1
CDR3 length: 15

CDR3 protein: CASSPGQQNYGYTF
D gene: TRBD1
J gene: TRBJ1-2
V gene: TRBV18
CDR3 length: 14

CDR3 protein: CASSQEGRGNYEQYF
D gene: TRBD1
J gene: TRBJ2-7
V gene: TRBV4-1
CDR3 length: 15

CDR3 protein: CASSALAFRGSTYNEQFF
D gene: -
J gene: TRBJ2-1
V gene: TRBV13
CDR3 length: 18

CDR3 protein: CASSDVNTEAFF
D gene: -
J gene: TRBJ1-1
V gene: TRBV2
CDR3 length: 12

CDR3 protein: CASSFEDRGNGIQYF
D gene: TRBD1
J gene: TRBJ2-4
V gene: TRBV5-1
CDR3 length: 15

CDR3 protein: CASRLGQAVPEQFF
D gene: TRBD1
J gene: TRBJ2-1
V gene: TRBV2
CDR3 length: 14

CDR3 protein: CAWDGGNENTEAFF
D gene: -
J gene: TRBJ1-1
V gene: TRBV30
CDR3 length: 14